This T cell receptor (beta chain) is drawn from a study of control samples from healthy donors and cancer patients. Clones were read by immunoSEQ multiplex PCR, and TCRdb kept only the in-frame ones, dropping some. This sample has roughly 70,000 clones, with under 90% found just once. Germline CDR1 reads WSHSY; CDR2 reads SAAADI. V was trimmed by 6 bases and J by 1 base, leaving 14 bases between them. The CDR3 spans 15 residues. The sample was blood. This clonotype originated in a man aged 50 to 60 in good health. This chain joins TRBV10-2 and TRBJ2-3; no definite D call. The CDR3 coding sequence is TGCGCCAGCAGGCTTAGCCTTTATCGCACAGATACGCAGTATTTT. Translating it yields CASRLSLYRTDTQYF.